Here is one T cell receptor (beta chain) with its context. This record comes from a study of control samples from healthy donors and cancer patients. This CDR3 comprises 17 residues. The germline V and J ends were trimmed by 8 bases and 0 bases, with 20 bases remaining between them. CDR1 is SNHLY, CDR2 FYNNEI, per germline. TCRdb's table, derived via immunoSEQ multiplex PCR, lists solely in-frame clones and lacks some. This sample has some 150,000 clones, with about 95% found just once. Sequenced: PBMCs. The genes are TRBV2 and TRBJ1-5; D possibly corresponds to TRBD1 (5 bases). This sequence originates from a man aged 55 to 69 with colorectal cancer. CDR3 coding DNA: TGTGCCAGCCAGGGAACCGGGAATACAGATAGCAATCAGCCCCAGCATTTT. This codes for CASQGTGNTDSNQPQHF.